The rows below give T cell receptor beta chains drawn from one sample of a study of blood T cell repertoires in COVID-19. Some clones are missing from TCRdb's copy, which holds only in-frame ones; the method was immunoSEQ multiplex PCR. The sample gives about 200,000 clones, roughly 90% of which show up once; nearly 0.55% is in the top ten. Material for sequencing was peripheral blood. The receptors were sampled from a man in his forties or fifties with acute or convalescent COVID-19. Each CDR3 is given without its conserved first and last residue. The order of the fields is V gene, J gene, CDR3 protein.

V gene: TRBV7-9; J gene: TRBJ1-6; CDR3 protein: ASSKGQGNSPLH
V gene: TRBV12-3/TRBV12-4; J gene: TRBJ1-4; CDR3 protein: ASSLRRDEKLF
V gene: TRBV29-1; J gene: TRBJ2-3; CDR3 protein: SVPSGIDTQY
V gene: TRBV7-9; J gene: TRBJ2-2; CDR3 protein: ASSSWQTNTGELF
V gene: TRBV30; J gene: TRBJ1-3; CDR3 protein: AWSQGAAGNTIY
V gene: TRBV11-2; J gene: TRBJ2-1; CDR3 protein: ASSLASGYNEQF
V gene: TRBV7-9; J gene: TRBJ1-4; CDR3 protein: ASSSGTGAGKLF
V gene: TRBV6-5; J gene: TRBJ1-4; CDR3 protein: ASSYSGGAGEKLF
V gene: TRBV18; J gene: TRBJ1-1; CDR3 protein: ASSQGGTGTNTEAF
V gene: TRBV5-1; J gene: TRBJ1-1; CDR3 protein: ASSSDGQGLKLTEAF
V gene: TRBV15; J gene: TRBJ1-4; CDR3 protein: ATSRAVTAGDEKLF
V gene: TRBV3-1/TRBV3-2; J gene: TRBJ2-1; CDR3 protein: ASSQVVNEQF
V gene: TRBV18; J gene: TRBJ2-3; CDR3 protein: ASSPKTSGRATDTQY
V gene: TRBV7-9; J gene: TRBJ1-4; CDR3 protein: ALTGPGSTNEKLF
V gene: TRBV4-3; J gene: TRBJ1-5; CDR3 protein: ASSQSQGSRQPQH
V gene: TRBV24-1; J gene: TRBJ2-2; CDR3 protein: ATRGQEEAGELF
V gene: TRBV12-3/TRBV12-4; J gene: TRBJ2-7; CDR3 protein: ASSFGSSYEQY
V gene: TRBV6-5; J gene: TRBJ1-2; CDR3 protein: ASSPRPGSGYT
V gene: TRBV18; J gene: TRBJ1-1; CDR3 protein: ASSPPGGLRREAF
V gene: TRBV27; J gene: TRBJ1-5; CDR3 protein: ASSPRGLDSNQPQH
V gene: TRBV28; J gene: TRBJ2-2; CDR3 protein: ASIRGQLTGELF
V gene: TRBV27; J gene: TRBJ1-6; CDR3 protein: ASSMSGTRAGIYSPLH
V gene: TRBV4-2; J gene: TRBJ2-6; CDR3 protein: ASSHSNVLT
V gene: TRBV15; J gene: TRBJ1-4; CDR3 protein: ATSRDLGTATNEKLF
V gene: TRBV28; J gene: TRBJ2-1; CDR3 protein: ASSWGTGEVV
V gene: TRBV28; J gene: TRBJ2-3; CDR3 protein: ASAISGDTQY
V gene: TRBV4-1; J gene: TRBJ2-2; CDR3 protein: ASSQAGTSGSGGELF
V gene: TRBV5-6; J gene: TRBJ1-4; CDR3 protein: ASSPFRGKLF
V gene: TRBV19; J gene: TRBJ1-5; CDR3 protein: ASSIPAEPQH
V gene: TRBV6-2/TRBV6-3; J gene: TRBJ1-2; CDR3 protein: ASSYRDRAGGYT
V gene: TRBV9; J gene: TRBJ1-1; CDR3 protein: ASSVQVDRGGTEAF
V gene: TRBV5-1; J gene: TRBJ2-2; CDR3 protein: ASSRDIHGELF
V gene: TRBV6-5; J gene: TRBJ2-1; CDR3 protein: ATTEPRYNEQF